The clone carrying this TCR beta chain was counted a single time. This sample is part of a study of blood T cell repertoires in COVID-19. Study summary: Sources were T cells, B-cell-depleted T cells, or PBMCs; the material itself was cDNA or gDNA.

CDR3 length: 14 residues. Trimming pared 3 bases from V and 5 bases from J, leaving 13 bases between. Germline values: CDR1 MDHEN, CDR2 SYDVKM. In the original workflow: Nucleated cell counts were estimated from reference gene primer amplification. TCRdb's copy holds only in-frame clones and misses some; the assay was immunoSEQ multiplex PCR. That table gives V, J and clone size, and the DNA gave D and trimming. The sample shows roughly 380,000 clones, roughly four fifths of them seen only once. The sequenced material came from peripheral blood. The rearrangement uses TRBV28 and TRBJ2-5; the D gene is possibly TRBD2 (5 bases). The sequence derives from a human donor with acute or convalescent COVID-19. The donor label of this sample is uncertain. CDR3 DNA sequence: TGTGCCAGCAGTTTGGGGAGAACCGTGGAGACCCAGTACTTC. Translated: CASSLGRTVETQYF.